The 2 T cell receptor beta chains listed next were all sequenced from one sample in a study of graft-versus-host responses after intestinal transplantation. Which antigens these TCRs recognize remains unknown. Assay used: immunoSEQ multiplex PCR; TCRdb lists only in-frame clones, some missing. Seen here are 40,000 to 60,000 clones, approximately 88% observed once, and the top ten hold roughly 0.45%. Sequencing was performed on unstimulated CD4+ T cells sorted from spleen or lymph node cells, taken before transplant. Receptor source: a human donor who was the organ donor for an intestinal transplant.

This chain connects TRBV7-2 to TRBJ2-2; a possible D gene is TRBD2 (5 bases). CDR3 length equals 15 residues. V was shortened by 1 base and J by 5 bases, with 11 bases between the two germline ends. Per the germline V gene, CDR1 is SGHTA and CDR2 is FQGNSA. The CDR3, as DNA: TGTGCCAGCAGCTTAGAACTAGTCTGGACCGGGGAGCTGTTTTTT. This encodes CASSLELVWTGELFF.

The rearrangement uses TRBV6-4 and TRBJ2-1; 9 nucleotides match TRBD1. The germline V gene encodes CDR1 MRHNA and CDR2 SNTAGT. With V trimmed by 2 bases and J by 5 bases, 1 base remained unmatched. CDR3 length: 14 residues. The CDR3 loop is CASSDRDRDNEQFF. The DNA for the CDR3 is TGTGCCAGCAGTGACCGGGACAGGGACAATGAGCAGTTCTTC.